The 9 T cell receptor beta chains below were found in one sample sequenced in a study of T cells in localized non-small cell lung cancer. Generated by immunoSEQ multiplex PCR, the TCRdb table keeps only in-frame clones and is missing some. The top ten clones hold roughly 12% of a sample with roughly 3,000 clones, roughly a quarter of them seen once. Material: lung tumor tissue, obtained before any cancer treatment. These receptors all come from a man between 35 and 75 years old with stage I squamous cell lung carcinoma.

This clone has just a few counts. CDR3 sequence: CASSLKAGARTEAFF. The CDR3 region has the DNA TGTGCCAGCAGCTTAAAGGCAGGGGCGAGGACTGAAGCTTTCTTT. V and J are TRBV11-3 and TRBJ1-1; the D gene is possibly TRBD1 (6 bases). The CDR3 runs to 15 residues. Germline V gives CDR1 SGHNT, CDR2 YENEEA. V was trimmed by 2 bases and J by 5 bases, leaving 15 bases between them.

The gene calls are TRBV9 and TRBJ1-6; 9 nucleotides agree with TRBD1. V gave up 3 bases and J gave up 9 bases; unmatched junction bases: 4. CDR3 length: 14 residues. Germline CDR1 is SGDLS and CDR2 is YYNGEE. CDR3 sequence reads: CASSGTGGLSPLHF. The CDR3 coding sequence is TGTGCCAGCAGCGGAACAGGGGGCCTTTCACCCCTCCACTTT.

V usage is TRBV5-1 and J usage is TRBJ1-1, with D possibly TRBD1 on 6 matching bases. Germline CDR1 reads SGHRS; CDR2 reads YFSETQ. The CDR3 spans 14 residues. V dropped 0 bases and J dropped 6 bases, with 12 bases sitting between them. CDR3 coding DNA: TGCGCCAGCAGCTTGGACAGGGTGAGCGCTGAAGCTTTCTTT. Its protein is CASSLDRVSAEAFF.

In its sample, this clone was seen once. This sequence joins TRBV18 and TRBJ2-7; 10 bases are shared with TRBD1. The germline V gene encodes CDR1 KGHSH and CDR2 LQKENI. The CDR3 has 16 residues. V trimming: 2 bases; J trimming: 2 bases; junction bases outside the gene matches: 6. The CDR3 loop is CASSPFKGQGAYEQYF. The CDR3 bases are TGTGCCAGCTCACCATTTAAAGGACAGGGGGCCTACGAGCAGTACTTC.

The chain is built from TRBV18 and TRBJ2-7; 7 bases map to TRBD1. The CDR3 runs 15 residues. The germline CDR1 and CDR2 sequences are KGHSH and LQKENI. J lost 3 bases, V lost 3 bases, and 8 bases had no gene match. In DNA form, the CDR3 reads TGTGCCAGCTCACCGAGGCAGGCAGGGGGCTACGAGCAGTACTTC. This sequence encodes CASSPRQAGGYEQYF. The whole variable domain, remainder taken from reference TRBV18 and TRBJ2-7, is NAGVMQNPRHLVRRRGQEARLRCSPMKGHSHVYWYRQLPEEGLKFMVYLQKENIIDESGMPKERFSAEFPKEGPSILRIQQVVRGDSAAYFCASSPRQAGGYEQYFGPGTRLTVT.

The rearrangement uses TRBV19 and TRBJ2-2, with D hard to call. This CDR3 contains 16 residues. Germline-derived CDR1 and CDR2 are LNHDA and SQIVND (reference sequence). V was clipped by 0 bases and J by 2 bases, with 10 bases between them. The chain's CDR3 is CASSIEFGHNTGELFF. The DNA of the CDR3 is TGTGCCAGTAGTATAGAATTCGGTCATAACACCGGGGAGCTGTTTTTT.

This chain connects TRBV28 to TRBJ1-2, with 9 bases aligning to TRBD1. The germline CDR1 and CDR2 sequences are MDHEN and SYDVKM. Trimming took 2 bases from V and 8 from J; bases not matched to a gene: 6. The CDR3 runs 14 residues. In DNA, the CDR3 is TGTGCCAGCAGTTTAAGGGACAGGGTGGGAGGCTACACCTTC. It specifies CASSLRDRVGGYTF.

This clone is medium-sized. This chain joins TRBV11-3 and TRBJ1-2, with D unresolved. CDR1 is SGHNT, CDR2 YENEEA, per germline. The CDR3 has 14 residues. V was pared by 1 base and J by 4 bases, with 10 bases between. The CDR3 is CASSLGVVGYGYTF. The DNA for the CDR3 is TGTGCCAGCAGCTTAGGGGTCGTCGGCTATGGCTACACCTTC.

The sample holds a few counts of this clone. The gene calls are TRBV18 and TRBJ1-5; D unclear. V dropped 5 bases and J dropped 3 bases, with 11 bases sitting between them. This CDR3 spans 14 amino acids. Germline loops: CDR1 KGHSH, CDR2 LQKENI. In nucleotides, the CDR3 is TGTGCCAGCTCATTAGAACAGTTCAATCAGCCCCAGCATTTT. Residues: CASSLEQFNQPQHF.